The 2 T cell receptor beta chains presented below share a single source sample, sequenced in a study of somatic mutations in cytotoxic T cells in rheumatoid arthritis. Assay: immunoSEQ multiplex PCR; the TCRdb copy retains only in-frame clones and omits some. The sample includes several thousand clones, roughly 80% of them seen just once. The sequenced sample was CD8+ T cells sorted from blood. The receptors stem from an adult with rheumatoid arthritis.

The V call is TRBV5-6, the J call TRBJ2-5; no clear D. This CDR3 contains 11 residues. CDR1 is SGHDT, CDR2 YYEEEE, per germline. Trimming took off 0 bases at V and 4 bases at J, with 1 base between the two ends. Here the CDR3 reads CASSLVETQYF. CDR3 coding DNA: TGTGCCAGCAGCTTGGTAGAGACCCAGTACTTC.

This chain links TRBV12-5 with TRBJ2-2; TRBD2 matches at 14 bases. Germline assignment: CDR1 LGHNT and CDR2 FRNRAP. The CDR3 is made up of 18 amino acids. V lost 3 bases to trimming and J lost 0 bases; unmatched junction nucleotides: 3. The CDR3 reads CASGFGGLAGANTGELFF. Written as DNA, the CDR3 is TGTGCTAGTGGTTTTGGGGGACTAGCGGGAGCGAACACCGGGGAGCTGTTTTTT.